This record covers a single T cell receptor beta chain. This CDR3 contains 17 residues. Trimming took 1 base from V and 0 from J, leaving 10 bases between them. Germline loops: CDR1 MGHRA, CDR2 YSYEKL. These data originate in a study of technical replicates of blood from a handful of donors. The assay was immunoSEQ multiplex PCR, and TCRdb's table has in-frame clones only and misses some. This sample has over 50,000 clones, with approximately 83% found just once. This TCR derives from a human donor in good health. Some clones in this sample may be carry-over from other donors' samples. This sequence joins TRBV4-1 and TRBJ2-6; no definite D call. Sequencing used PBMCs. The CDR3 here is CASSQGLGNSGANVLTF. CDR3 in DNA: TGCGCCAGCAGCCAAGGACTCGGAAACTCTGGGGCCAACGTCCTGACTTTC.